The 21 T cell receptor beta chains listed next were all sequenced from one sample in a study of CD8 T cells in Susac syndrome. cDNA came from approximately 0.5 to 1 ug RNA primed by random hexamers. TCRdb ran MiXCR on the immunoSEQ multiplex PCR reads and lists one entry per CDR3 protein. The sample records some 99,000 distinct CDR3 sequences, roughly 96% being singletons. Specimen: CD4+ T cells from PBMCs. The receptors come from a human donor in good health.

The rearrangement links TRBV15 to TRBJ2-3; 7 positions match TRBD1. The V gene's germline CDR1 is LNHNV and CDR2 YYDKDF (reference sequence). J was trimmed by 2 bases and V by 5 bases; bases with no gene match: 16. CDR3 length equals 18 residues. CDR3: CATSGTFGRDRSTDTQYF. CDR3 nucleotides: TGTGCCACCAGCGGGACCTTCGGACGGGACAGATCCACAGATACGCAGTATTTT.

The rearrangement joins TRBV7-3 to TRBJ1-6; D gene unclear. The length of the CDR3 is 14 residues. In germline, CDR1 is SGHTA, CDR2 FQGTGA. With 0 bases removed from V and 7 bases from J, the gap between germline ends came to 7 bases. CDR3 region: CASSLTGLNSPLHF. The CDR3 nucleotides read TGTGCCAGCAGCTTAACGGGCTTGAATTCACCCCTCCACTTT.

The chain carries TRBV20-1 and TRBJ2-7; TRBD2 matches at 12 bases. The J segment lost 4 bases and the V segment lost 6 bases, leaving 4 bases of the junction unmatched. This CDR3 is 13 amino acids long. Germline CDR1 reads DFQATT; CDR2 reads SNEGSKA (reference sequence). CDR3 in DNA: TGCAGTGCGGGGCTAGCGGGAGGGTACGAGCAGTACTTC. As protein: CSAGLAGGYEQYF.

The V and J genes are TRBV29-1 and TRBJ2-5; 8 nucleotides agree with TRBD2. Germline V gene lookup returns CDR1 SQVTM and CDR2 ANQGSEA. This CDR3 spans 12 amino acids. The ends lost 7 bases at V and 2 bases at J; junction bases unmatched: 3. Here the CDR3 DNA reads TGCAGCGCGGGAGGGACTCAAGAGACCCAGTACTTC. This encodes CSAGGTQETQYF.

V gene TRBV6-6 combines with J gene TRBJ2-5, with D perhaps TRBD2 (7 bases). CDR1 is MNHNY and CDR2 is SVGAGI in the germline V gene (reference sequence). CDR3 size: 10 residues. The CDR3 here is CRGREKTQYF. The CDR3 bases are TGTCGGGGGCGGGAGAAGACCCAGTACTTC.

The chain's CDR3 is CSARGGQGGHEQYF. The CDR3 nucleotides are TGCAGTGCTAGGGGGGGACAGGGAGGCCACGAGCAGTACTTC. The chain couples TRBV20-1 to TRBJ2-7; 9 bases are shared with TRBD1. V shed 3 bases, J shed 5 bases, and the junction held 8 bases outside the gene matches. This CDR3 has 14 residues. Germline CDR1 is DFQATT and CDR2 is SNEGSKA (reference sequence).

This sequence joins TRBV20-1 and TRBJ2-2, with 12 bases lining up with TRBD2. The length of the CDR3 is 16 residues. CDR1 and CDR2 (germline): DFQATT, SNEGSKA (reference sequence). Germline trimming cut 1 base from V and 5 bases from J; bases unmatched to any gene: 5. In DNA form, the CDR3 reads TGCAGTGCTAGAGCGGGTCTAGCGGGAGGGACCGGGGAGCTGTTTTTT. This codes for CSARAGLAGGTGELFF.

The chain has TRBV7-2 and TRBJ2-2; 8 bases map to TRBD1. J was trimmed by 2 bases and V by 4 bases; bases with no gene match: 3. From germline, CDR1 is SGHTA and CDR2 FQGNSA. The CDR3 is made up of 15 amino acids. CDR3 in DNA: TGTGCCAGCAGCTACAGGGGGACTAACACCGGGGAGCTGTTTTTT. Translated: CASSYRGTNTGELFF. The full variable domain, its missing parts supplied by reference TRBV7-2 and TRBJ2-2, is GAGVSQSPSNKVTEKGKDVELRCDPISGHTALYWYRQSLGQGLEFLIYFQGNSAPDKSGLPSDRFSAERTGGSVSTLTIQRTQQEDSAVYLCASSYRGTNTGELFFGEGSRLTVL.

This clonotype appeared a single time. The chain carries TRBV30 and TRBJ1-6, with 9 bases matching TRBD1. Germline loops: CDR1 GTSNPN, CDR2 SVGIG (reference sequence). This CDR3 is built from 12 residues. CDR3 coding DNA: TGTGCGGCGGGACAGGGAGATTCACCCCTCCACTTT. It codes for CAAGQGDSPLHF.

The V and J genes are TRBV3-1 and TRBJ1-2; D ambiguous. Trimming cost V 1 base and J 7 bases, with 7 bases left between them. CDR1 LGHDT and CDR2 YNNKEL come from the germline V gene (reference sequence). The CDR3 has 12 residues. The CDR3 protein is CASSQVTGGYTF. In DNA, the CDR3 is TGTGCCAGCAGCCAAGTGACGGGTGGCTACACCTTC.

The V and J genes are TRBV20-1 and TRBJ2-1; 12 bases line up with TRBD2. The trim removed 1 base at V and 6 bases at J, leaving 1 base unmatched. The length of the CDR3 is 14 residues. Germline V CDR1 and CDR2: DFQATT, SNEGSKA (reference sequence). CDR3 sequence reads: CSARGLAGVNEQFF. The CDR3 nucleotides read TGCAGTGCTAGAGGACTAGCGGGAGTCAATGAGCAGTTCTTC.

The J gene is TRBJ2-7, the V gene TRBV23-1; possibly TRBD1 or TRBD2 for D (5 bases each). TRBV23-1 is an open reading frame, and its role is uncertain. Deletions cut 4 bases from V and 5 bases from J, with 18 bases between. This CDR3 spans 15 amino acids. The CDR3 DNA reads as TGCGCCAGCAGTCCTCCCCCCGGGACCACTCACGAGCAGTACTTC. This translates into CASSPPPGTTHEQYF.

V usage is TRBV5-4 and J usage is TRBJ2-5; 8 bases align to TRBD1. The CDR3 is 13 residues long. V gave up 2 bases and J gave up 4 bases; unmatched junction bases: 1. The V gene's germline CDR1 is SGHNT and CDR2 YYREEE (reference sequence). CDR3 nucleotides: TGTGCCAGCAGCTTCACAGGGGGAGAGACCCAGTACTTC. This sequence encodes CASSFTGGETQYF.

The genes are TRBV4-2 and TRBJ2-3, with 10 bases fitting TRBD2. The CDR3 is 16 amino acids. CDR1 and CDR2 from the germline V gene are LGHNA and YNFKEQ. V dropped 2 bases and J dropped 2; count of bases not matched to a gene: 4. The CDR3 DNA follows: TGTGCCAGCAGCCAACGGACTAGCGGCTTCACAGATACGCAGTATTTT. It specifies CASSQRTSGFTDTQYF.

The rearrangement links TRBV24-1 to TRBJ2-3; 7 bases fit TRBD1. CDR3 length: 17 residues. Germline V gives CDR1 KGHDR, CDR2 SFDVKD. With 3 bases clipped from V and 4 bases from J, the junction kept 12 bases outside the gene matches. The chain's CDR3 is CATSDTFGQGEADTQYF. In DNA, the CDR3 is TGTGCCACCAGTGATACCTTCGGGCAGGGGGAAGCAGATACGCAGTATTTT.

This clonotype was counted a single time. The chain carries TRBV27 and TRBJ2-1; 7 bases fit TRBD1. J gave up 12 bases and V 5 bases, and 19 bases lay outside the gene matches. The germline V gene has CDR1 MNHEY and CDR2 SMNVEV (reference sequence). This CDR3 is built from 16 residues. Here the CDR3 reads CASSTPMEDRRSRQFF. The CDR3, as DNA: TGTGCCAGCAGTACGCCAATGGAGGACAGGCGAAGTAGGCAGTTCTTC.

This chain uses TRBV5-6 with TRBJ2-3, with 10 bases aligning to TRBD2. V shed 1 base, J shed 4 bases, and the junction held 3 bases outside the gene matches. The CDR3 length is 15 residues. CDR1 is SGHDT, CDR2 YYEEEE, per germline. CDR3 DNA: TGTGCCAGCAGCTTGAGGCTAGCGGGAGCAGATACGCAGTATTTT. Translated: CASSLRLAGADTQYF.

The chain recombines TRBV4-3 with TRBJ2-7, with D uncertain. The CDR3 is 14 amino acids. The germline gives CDR1 LGHNA, CDR2 YSLEER. V dropped 0 bases and J dropped 0 bases, with 6 bases sitting between them. CDR3 DNA: TGCGCCAGCAGCCAAGATACACGCTCCTACGAGCAGTACTTC. Its translation: CASSQDTRSYEQYF.

This clonotype was counted a single time. CDR3 nucleotides: TGTGCCAGCAGACCCCGGACAGGGCTGTACACCGGGGAGCTGTTTTTT. It translates to CASRPRTGLYTGELFF. The chain is built from TRBV2 and TRBJ2-2, with TRBD1 identical over 8 bases. V gave up 6 bases and J gave up 3 bases; unmatched junction bases: 9. Looked up from germline, CDR1 is SNHLY and CDR2 is FYNNEI. CDR3 length: 16 amino acids.

The V call is TRBV3-1, the J call TRBJ1-6, with 8 nucleotides matching TRBD1. The CDR3 runs 17 residues. Germline V gene lookup returns CDR1 LGHDT and CDR2 YNNKEL (reference sequence). The V and J ends lost 1 base and 0 bases, in that order; junction bases with no gene match: 2. The CDR3 region is CASSQGDRSSYNSPLHF. DNA for the CDR3: TGTGCCAGCAGCCAAGGGGACAGGAGCTCCTATAATTCACCCCTCCACTTT.

This clonotype occurred once. J is TRBJ2-7 and V is TRBV6-2 or TRBV6-3, with D perhaps matching TRBD2 (5 bases). The CDR3 length is 12 residues. V was shortened by 7 bases and J by 3 bases, with 10 bases between the two germline ends. Per germline, CDR1 MNHEY and CDR2 SVGEGT. CDR3 in amino acids: CASKDWYYEQYF. The CDR3 DNA reads as TGTGCCAGCAAGGACTGGTACTACGAGCAGTACTTC.